This T cell receptor (beta chain) was identified during a study of T cell responses to AZD1222 COVID-19 vaccine. The study's findings and limits: None of the repertoires were sampled until the peak T cell response had passed. Baseline seropositives among AZD1222 recipients totaled only 5 to 7.

On this clone itself: The target antigen is unknown.

Sequencing used immunoSEQ multiplex PCR; TCRdb keeps in-frame clones, though not all of them. The profile covers about 110,000 clones, with roughly 89% appearing a single time and approximately 22% taken by the ten largest. CDR3 size: 13 residues. Germline assignment: CDR1 SGHTA and CDR2 FQGTGA. J gave up 2 bases and V 5 bases, and 2 bases lay outside the gene matches. The J gene is TRBJ2-5, the V gene TRBV7-3, with 7 bases aligning to TRBD1. The sequence came from an adult in good health. The sample consisted of peripheral blood, taken on day 0 of AZD1222 vaccination. CDR3 in DNA: TGTGCCAGCAGCCGGGACAGACAAGAGACCCAGTACTTC. It is translated as CASSRDRQETQYF.